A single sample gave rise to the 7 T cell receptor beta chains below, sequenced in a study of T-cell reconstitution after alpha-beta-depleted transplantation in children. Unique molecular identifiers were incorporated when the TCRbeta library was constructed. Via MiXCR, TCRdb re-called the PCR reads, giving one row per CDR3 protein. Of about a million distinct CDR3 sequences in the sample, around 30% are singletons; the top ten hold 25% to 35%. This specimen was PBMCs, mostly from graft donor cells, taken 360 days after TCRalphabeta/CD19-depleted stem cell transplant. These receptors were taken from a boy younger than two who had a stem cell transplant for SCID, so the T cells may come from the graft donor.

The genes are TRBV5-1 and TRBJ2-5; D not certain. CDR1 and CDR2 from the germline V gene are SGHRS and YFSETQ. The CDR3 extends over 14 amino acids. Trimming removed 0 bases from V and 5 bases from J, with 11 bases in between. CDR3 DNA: TGCGCCAGCAGCTTGGGTTCTTTCCGGGAGACCCAGTACTTC. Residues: CASSLGSFRETQYF.

The chain's CDR3 is CASSQDLTEWTGTDTQYF. CDR3 sequence (DNA): TGCGCCAGCAGCCAAGACTTGACCGAATGGACAGGCACAGATACGCAGTATTTT. This rearrangement joins TRBV4-3 to TRBJ2-3; D is possibly TRBD1 (6 bases). Trimming removed 0 bases at V and 1 base at J, with 17 bases between. The CDR3 runs 18 residues. Looked up from germline, CDR1 is LGHNA and CDR2 is YSLEER.

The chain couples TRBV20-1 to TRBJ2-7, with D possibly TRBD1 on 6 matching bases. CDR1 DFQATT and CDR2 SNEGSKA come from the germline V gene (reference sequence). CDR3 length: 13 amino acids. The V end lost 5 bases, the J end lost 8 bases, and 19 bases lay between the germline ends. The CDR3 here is CSAPPGQGRKQYF. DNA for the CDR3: TGCAGTGCTCCCCCCGGGCAGGGGAGAAAGCAGTACTTC.

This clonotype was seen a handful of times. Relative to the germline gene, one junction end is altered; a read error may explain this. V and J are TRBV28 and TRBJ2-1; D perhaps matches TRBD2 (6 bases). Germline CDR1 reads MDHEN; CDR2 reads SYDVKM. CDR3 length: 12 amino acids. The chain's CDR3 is CASGSLRTISIF. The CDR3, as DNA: TGTGCCAGCGGGTCGTTAAGGACTATTTCTATTTTC.

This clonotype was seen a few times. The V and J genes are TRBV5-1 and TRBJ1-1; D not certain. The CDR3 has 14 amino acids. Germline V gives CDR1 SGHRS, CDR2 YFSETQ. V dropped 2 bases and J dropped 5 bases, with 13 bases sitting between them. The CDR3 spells CASSFSGVDTEAFF. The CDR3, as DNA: TGCGCCAGCAGCTTCTCCGGGGTAGATACTGAAGCTTTCTTT.

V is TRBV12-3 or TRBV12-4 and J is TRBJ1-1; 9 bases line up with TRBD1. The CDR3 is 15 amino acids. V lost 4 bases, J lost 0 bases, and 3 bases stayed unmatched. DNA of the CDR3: TGTGCCAGCAGTTCCAGGACAGGGGTGAACACTGAAGCTTTCTTT. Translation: CASSSRTGVNTEAFF.

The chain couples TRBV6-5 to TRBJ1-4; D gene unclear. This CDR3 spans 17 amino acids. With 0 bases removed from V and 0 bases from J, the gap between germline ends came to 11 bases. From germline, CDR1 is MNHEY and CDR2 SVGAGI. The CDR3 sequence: CASSYSGVGATNEKLFF. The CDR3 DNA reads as TGTGCCAGCAGTTACTCTGGAGTTGGGGCAACTAATGAAAAACTGTTTTTT.